A single sample is the source of the 12 T cell receptor beta chains below, sequenced in a study of T cells expressing NK-cell markers. TCRdb reanalyzed the 5' RACE reads and collapses them to one entry per CDR3 protein, without DNA. Reported are roughly 300,000 distinct CDR3 sequences; the ten largest clones contain roughly 4.2%. The source material was blood T cells: a sorted CD56 or NKG2C T cell subset, CD4+ or CD8+ T cells, or bulk PBMC T cells (not recorded which). Receptors originate from a woman aged 18-70 years in good health.

The CDR3 loop reads CASSSASGPGANVLTF. The chain carries TRBV5-1 and TRBJ2-6. The germline CDR1 and CDR2 sequences are SGHRS and YFSETQ. CDR3 length equals 16 residues.

V is TRBV4-2 and J is TRBJ2-6; with no DNA, the TCRdb D assignment of TRBD2 cannot be verified. The CDR3 has 18 amino acids. CDR1 LGHNA and CDR2 YNFKEQ come from the germline V gene. CDR3: CASSSPRLADSGANVLTF.

The chain uses TRBV20-1 and TRBJ2-5; TCRdb indicates TRBD1, and absent DNA this call remains unverified. The germline gives CDR1 DFQATT, CDR2 SNEGSKA (reference sequence). There are 15 residues in the CDR3. The CDR3 is CSASRVDGGRETQYF.

This sequence joins TRBV20-1 and TRBJ1-6. Germline V gene data show CDR1 as DFQATT and CDR2 as SNEGSKA (reference sequence). This CDR3 contains 15 residues. This CDR3 reads CSARSKGGNNSPLHF.

This chain links TRBV7-9 with TRBJ1-4; TCRdb picks TRBD1, but there is no DNA to check that call. Germline CDR1 is SEHNR and CDR2 is FQNEAQ (reference sequence). This CDR3 is 14 amino acids long. CDR3 sequence: CASSLGTGNEKLFF.

The J gene is TRBJ2-3, the V gene TRBV12-3 or TRBV12-4; no DNA is available, so the TRBD1 call from TCRdb remains unchecked. The CDR3 length is 16 residues. CDR3: CASSTGTGGDTDTQYF.

This rearrangement joins TRBV28 to TRBJ2-5; TCRdb reports TRBD2, a call that lacks DNA to check it against. Germline CDR1 and CDR2: MDHEN and SYDVKM. The CDR3 runs to 15 residues. CDR3 in amino acids: CASSPPSQGQETQYF. Based on the CDR3 plus reference TRBV28 and TRBJ2-5, the full variable domain is DVKVTQSSRYLVKRTGEKVFLECVQDMDHENMFWYRQDPGLGLRLIYFSYDVKMKEKGDIPEGYSVSREKKERFSLILESASTNQTSMYLCASSPPSQGQETQYFGPGTRLLVL.

This rearrangement joins TRBV7-2 to TRBJ2-3; TCRdb gives TRBD2 as the D gene, but with no DNA this cannot be confirmed. The CDR3 extends over 15 amino acids. The germline V gene has CDR1 SGHTA and CDR2 FQGNSA. The CDR3: CASSLAGPDPDTQYF.

The J gene is TRBJ2-5, the V gene TRBV4-3; TCRdb designates TRBD1, a call that cannot be tested without DNA. Germline V lookup: CDR1 LGHNA, CDR2 YSLEER. The CDR3 is 15 amino acids. CDR3 in amino acids: CASSQDGPGGGTQYF.

The rearrangement uses TRBV3-1 and TRBJ1-2; TCRdb lists TRBD1, though no DNA is available to test this call. The CDR3 is 15 residues long. The germline gives CDR1 LGHDT, CDR2 YNNKEL (reference sequence). The CDR3 is CASSQTGTQGKGYTF.

The J gene is TRBJ2-2, the V gene TRBV11-2; there is no DNA to check the TCRdb D call of TRBD2. This CDR3 is built from 16 residues. Germline V CDR1 and CDR2: SGHAT, FQNNGV. Here the CDR3 reads CASSPRTSGDTGELFF.

The V gene is TRBV20-1, the J gene TRBJ2-7; TCRdb gives TRBD1 as the D gene, but with no DNA this cannot be confirmed. The CDR3 consists of 15 residues. The V gene's germline CDR1 is DFQATT and CDR2 SNEGSKA (reference sequence). The CDR3 loop is CSAPLDGSYTYEQYF.